This entry lists 9 T cell receptor beta chains sequenced from one sample in a study of T cell repertoires in cytomegalovirus infection. TCRdb ran MiXCR on the reads and lists one entry per CDR3 protein. Of some 800,000 distinct CDR3 sequences listed, approximately 32% are singletons. For these TCRs, the target antigens are not known. The specimen was cultured CD8+ T cells from PBMCs, collected from culture after CMV antigen stimulation. The source is a human donor in good health (CMV status not recorded). Some clones in this sample may be carry-over from other donors' samples.

The count of this clonotype is one. This chain connects TRBV27 to TRBJ1-5, with D perhaps matching TRBD1 (5 bases). Germline V gene data show CDR1 as MNHEY and CDR2 as SMNVEV (reference sequence). The CDR3 contains 17 residues. The V gene lost 10 bases and the J gene lost 0 bases, with 22 bases spanning the gap. CDR3 DNA: TGTGCCACCCGACGGGACGGATTCATTAATAGCAATCAGCCCCAGCATTTT. It yields the protein CATRRDGFINSNQPQHF.

This clonotype was seen only a few times. The chain has TRBV6-2 or TRBV6-3 and TRBJ2-1; D is perhaps TRBD2 (5 bases). Trimming removed 0 bases from V and 3 bases from J, with 12 bases in between. Germline V gene sequence: CDR1 MNHEY, CDR2 SVGEGT. The CDR3 sequence is 16 residues long. The CDR3 reads CASSYSGNPNYNEQFF. For the CDR3, the DNA is TGTGCCAGCAGTTACTCCGGGAACCCAAACTACAATGAGCAGTTCTTC.

With regard to this clonotype: One end of the junction does not line up with germline, which may come from a read error. This sequence joins TRBV10-3 and TRBJ2-6, with 14 positions matching TRBD2. CDR1 ENHRY and CDR2 SYGVKD come from the germline V gene. The CDR3 sequence is 17 residues long. The chain's CDR3 is CAVRGTSGGSGANVLTF. The CDR3 DNA reads TGTGCCGTCAGGGGGACTAGCGGGGGCTCTGGGGCCAACGTCCTGACTTTC.

This chain joins TRBV6-5 and TRBJ2-7; a possible D gene is TRBD1 (6 bases). The ends were cut back, 7 bases at V and 0 bases at J, with 19 bases in the middle. Germline CDR1 MNHEY, CDR2 SVGAGI. This CDR3 is built from 16 residues. The CDR3 is CASNLNRENYSYEQYV. CDR3 bases: TGTGCCAGCAACTTAAACAGGGAGAACTACTCCTACGAGCAGTACGTC.

The V and J genes are TRBV6-2 or TRBV6-3 and TRBJ2-1, with D perhaps matching TRBD2 (6 bases). CDR3 size: 15 residues. CDR1 MNHEY and CDR2 SVGEGT come from the germline V gene. Here the CDR3 reads CAAKGLFSSYNEQFF. The CDR3 region has the DNA TGTGCAGCTAAGGGACTCTTCAGCTCCTACAATGAGCAGTTCTTC.

The CDR3 DNA reads TGTGCCACCTGGACAGGGGGGGCCTACGAGCAGTACGTC. This gives the protein CATWTGGAYEQYV. V is TRBV10-3 and J is TRBJ2-7; 10 nucleotides match TRBD1. With 10 bases clipped from V and 2 bases from J, the junction kept 5 bases outside the gene matches. The CDR3 extends over 13 amino acids. Germline V gives CDR1 ENHRY, CDR2 SYGVKD.

In this sample, this clonotype turned up a few times. The chain recombines TRBV3-1 with TRBJ2-7; D gene unclear. Germline CDR1 LGHDT, CDR2 YNNKEL (reference sequence). The CDR3 runs to 14 residues. V dropped 0 bases and J dropped 5 bases, with 11 bases sitting between them. CDR3 protein: CASSQDYCIHEQYV. The CDR3 nucleotides are TGTGCCAGCAGCCAAGATTATTGTATCCACGAGCAGTACGTC.

This clonotype is a singleton in its sample. V gene TRBV24-1 combines with J gene TRBJ2-3, with D possibly TRBD2 on 5 matching bases. V gave up 2 bases and J gave up 4 bases, with 9 bases separating them. Germline CDR1 reads KGHDR; CDR2 reads SFDVKD. There are 14 residues in the CDR3. This CDR3 is CATSDYSGSDTQYF. The CDR3, as DNA: TGTGCCACCAGTGATTACTCGGGGTCAGATACGCAGTATTTT.

The CDR3 is CATRDGYEQYV. The DNA of the CDR3 is TGTGCCACGCGGGACGGCTACGAGCAGTACGTC. The V and J genes are TRBV27 and TRBJ2-7; perhaps TRBD2 as D (6 bases). Trimming pared 10 bases from V and 3 bases from J, leaving 10 bases between. The CDR3 has 11 amino acids. CDR1 is MNHEY and CDR2 is SMNVEV in the germline V gene (reference sequence).